One and the same sample provided the 7 T cell receptor beta chains below, sequenced in a study of CD8+ T cells in alopecia areata. Following RNA extraction, reverse transcription yielded cDNA that acted as the sequencing template. The assay was immunoSEQ multiplex PCR, and TCRdb's table has in-frame clones only and misses some. The sample has more than 95,000 clones, 41% seen once. Material for sequencing was CD4+ T cells sorted from blood. These receptors were taken from a human donor with alopecia areata.

This clone was picked up a small number of times. This chain joins TRBV5-4 and TRBJ1-2; TRBD1 matches at 7 bases. The CDR3 has 14 residues. V lost 4 bases, J lost 0 bases, and 3 bases stayed unmatched. Germline-derived CDR1 and CDR2 are SGHNT and YYREEE (reference sequence). CDR3: CASSRTGTNYGYTF. The DNA of the CDR3 is TGTGCCAGCAGCCGGACAGGCACTAACTATGGCTACACCTTC.

This rearrangement joins TRBV13 to TRBJ2-3; D may be TRBD1 (5 bases). This CDR3 spans 14 amino acids. With 6 bases removed from V and 2 bases from J, the gap between germline ends came to 12 bases. The germline CDR1 and CDR2 sequences are PRHDT and FYEKMQ (reference sequence). The DNA for the CDR3 is TGTGCCAGCAGTTTTACAGGAACCACAGATACGCAGTATTTT. As protein: CASSFTGTTDTQYF.

The V call is TRBV29-1, the J call TRBJ2-5; D is unclear. Trimming took 3 bases from V and 2 from J, leaving 4 bases between them. The CDR3 spans 11 residues. Germline V gives CDR1 SQVTM, CDR2 ANQGSEA. CDR3 amino acids: CSVDSQETQYF. In nucleotides, the CDR3 is TGCAGCGTTGACAGTCAAGAGACCCAGTACTTC.

The chain couples TRBV29-1 to TRBJ2-2; D gene uncertain. CDR3 size: 14 residues. Germline V gene data show CDR1 as SQVTM and CDR2 as ANQGSEA. V was cut by 5 bases and J by 6 bases, with 16 bases left in between. DNA for the CDR3: TGCAGCGTTCTTAGGGATTACAGTTCCGGGGAGCTGTTTTTT. It codes for CSVLRDYSSGELFF.

This clone turned up a few times. The chain has TRBV7-9 and TRBJ2-7; 9 nucleotides align to TRBD2. Germline V CDR1 and CDR2: SEHNR, FQNEAQ (reference sequence). This CDR3 comprises 15 residues. J was trimmed by 2 bases and V by 2 bases; bases with no gene match: 4. CDR3 coding DNA: TGTGCCAGCAGCTTACTAGCGGGGCCGACCTACGAGCAGTACTTC. Its protein is CASSLLAGPTYEQYF.

The chain employs TRBV4-3 and TRBJ2-5, with 9 bases aligning to TRBD1. The J call may not be correct, given that the DNA end is closer to TRBJ2-7. The CDR3 spans 17 residues. The germline gives CDR1 LGHNA, CDR2 YSLEER. DNA for the CDR3: TGCGCCAGCAGCCAAAGATCGGCCGGGACAGGGCACTACGAGCAGTACTTC. This sequence encodes CASSQRSAGTGHYEQYF.

The V gene is TRBV5-1, the J gene TRBJ2-7; possible D gene TRBD1, 5 bases. In germline, CDR1 is SGHRS, CDR2 YFSETQ. Deletions cut 0 bases from V and 2 bases from J, with 12 bases between. The CDR3 spans 15 residues. This CDR3 reads CASSLDQGVTYEQYF. CDR3 in DNA: TGCGCCAGCAGCTTGGATCAGGGCGTTACCTACGAGCAGTACTTC.